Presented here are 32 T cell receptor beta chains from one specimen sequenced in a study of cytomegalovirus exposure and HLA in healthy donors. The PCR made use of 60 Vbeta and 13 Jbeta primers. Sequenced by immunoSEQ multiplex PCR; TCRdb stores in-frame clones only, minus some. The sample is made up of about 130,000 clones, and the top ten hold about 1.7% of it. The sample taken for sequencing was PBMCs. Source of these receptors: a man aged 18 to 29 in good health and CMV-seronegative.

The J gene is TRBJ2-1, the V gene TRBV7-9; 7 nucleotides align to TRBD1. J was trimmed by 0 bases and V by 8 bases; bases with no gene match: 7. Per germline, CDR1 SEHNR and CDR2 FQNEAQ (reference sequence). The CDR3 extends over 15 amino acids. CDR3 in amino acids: CASGQEAFSYNEQFF. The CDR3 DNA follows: TGTGCCAGCGGACAGGAGGCTTTCTCCTACAATGAGCAGTTCTTC.

CDR3 in amino acids: CASSRLAGATDTQYF. As DNA, the CDR3 is TGTGCCAGCAGCCGCCTAGCGGGAGCCACAGATACGCAGTATTTT. V gene TRBV4-2 combines with J gene TRBJ2-3; 10 bases fit TRBD2. Germline V gene data show CDR1 as LGHNA and CDR2 as YNFKEQ. V lost 4 bases, J lost 2 bases, and 3 bases stayed unmatched. The CDR3 extends over 15 amino acids.

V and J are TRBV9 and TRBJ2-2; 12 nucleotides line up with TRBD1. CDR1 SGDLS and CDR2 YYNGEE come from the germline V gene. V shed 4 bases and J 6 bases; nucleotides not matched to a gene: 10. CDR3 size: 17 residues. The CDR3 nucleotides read TGTGCCAGCAGCACCACTCCGGGACAGGGGGCACCCGGGGAGCTGTTTTTT. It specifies CASSTTPGQGAPGELFF.

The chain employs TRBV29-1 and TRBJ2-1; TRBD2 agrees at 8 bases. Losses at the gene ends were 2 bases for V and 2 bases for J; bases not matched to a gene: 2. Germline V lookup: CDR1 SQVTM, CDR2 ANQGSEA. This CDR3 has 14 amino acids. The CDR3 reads CSVELAGPYNEQFF. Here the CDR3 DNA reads TGCAGCGTTGAACTAGCGGGCCCCTACAATGAGCAGTTCTTC.

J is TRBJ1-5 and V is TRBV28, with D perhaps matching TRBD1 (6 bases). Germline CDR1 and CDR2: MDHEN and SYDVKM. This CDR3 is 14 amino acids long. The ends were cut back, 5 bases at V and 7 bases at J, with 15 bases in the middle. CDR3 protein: CASSESRGGQPQHF. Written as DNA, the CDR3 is TGTGCCAGCAGTGAGTCCAGGGGTGGCCAGCCCCAGCATTTT.

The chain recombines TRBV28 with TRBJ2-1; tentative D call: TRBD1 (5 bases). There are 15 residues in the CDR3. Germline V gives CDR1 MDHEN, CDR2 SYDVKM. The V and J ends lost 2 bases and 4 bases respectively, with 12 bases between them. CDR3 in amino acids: CASSLPGKGYNEQFF. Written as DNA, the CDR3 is TGTGCCAGCAGTTTACCAGGGAAGGGGTACAATGAGCAGTTCTTC.

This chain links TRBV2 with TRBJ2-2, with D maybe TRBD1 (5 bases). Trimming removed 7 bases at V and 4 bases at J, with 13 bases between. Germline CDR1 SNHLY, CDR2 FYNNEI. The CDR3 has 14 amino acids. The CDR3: CASNPKTGTGELFF. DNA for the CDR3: TGTGCCAGCAACCCAAAAACAGGCACCGGGGAGCTGTTTTTT.

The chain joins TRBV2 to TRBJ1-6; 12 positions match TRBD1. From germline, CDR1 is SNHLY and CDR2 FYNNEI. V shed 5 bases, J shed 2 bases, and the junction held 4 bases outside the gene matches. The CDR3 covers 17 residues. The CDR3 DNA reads TGTGCCAGCAGTTTTGGGACAGGGGGCGCCTATAATTCACCCCTCCACTTT. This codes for CASSFGTGGAYNSPLHF.

The CDR3 sequence is CASSLAGGGGYTF. The CDR3, as DNA: TGTGCCAGCAGCTTGGCTGGGGGCGGTGGCTACACCTTC. V usage is TRBV5-6 and J usage is TRBJ1-2, with D possibly TRBD1 on 6 matching bases. Germline V gene lookup returns CDR1 SGHDT and CDR2 YYEEEE. Trimming removed 0 bases at V and 7 bases at J, with 10 bases between. The CDR3 length is 13 residues.

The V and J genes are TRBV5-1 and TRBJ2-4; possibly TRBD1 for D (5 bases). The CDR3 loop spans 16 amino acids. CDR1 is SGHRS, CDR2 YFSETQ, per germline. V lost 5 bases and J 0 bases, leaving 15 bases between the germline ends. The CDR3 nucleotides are TGCGCCAGCAGTCAGCAGGGCCAGTCAGCCAAAAACATTCAGTACTTC. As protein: CASSQQGQSAKNIQYF.

This CDR3 reads CASSLGQGAEPQHF. The CDR3 DNA sequence: TGTGCCAGCAGCCTCGGACAGGGCGCTGAGCCCCAGCATTTT. The rearrangement joins TRBV5-6 to TRBJ1-5; the match to TRBD1 covers 8 bases. Germline V gene lookup returns CDR1 SGHDT and CDR2 YYEEEE. V shed 4 bases and J 8 bases; nucleotides not matched to a gene: 8. The CDR3 is 14 amino acids.

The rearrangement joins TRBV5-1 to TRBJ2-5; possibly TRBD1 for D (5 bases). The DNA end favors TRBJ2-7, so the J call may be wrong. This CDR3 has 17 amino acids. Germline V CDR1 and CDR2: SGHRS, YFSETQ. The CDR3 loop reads CASSLVTGATSSYEQYF. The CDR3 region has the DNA TGCGCCAGCAGCTTGGTCACAGGCGCAACAAGCTCCTACGAGCAGTACTTC.

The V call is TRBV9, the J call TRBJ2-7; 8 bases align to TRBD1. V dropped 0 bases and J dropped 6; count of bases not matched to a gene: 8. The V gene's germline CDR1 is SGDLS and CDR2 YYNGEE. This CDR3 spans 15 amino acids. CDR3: CASSVGFGTGVEQYF. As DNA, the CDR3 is TGTGCCAGCAGCGTAGGGTTCGGGACAGGCGTCGAGCAGTACTTC.

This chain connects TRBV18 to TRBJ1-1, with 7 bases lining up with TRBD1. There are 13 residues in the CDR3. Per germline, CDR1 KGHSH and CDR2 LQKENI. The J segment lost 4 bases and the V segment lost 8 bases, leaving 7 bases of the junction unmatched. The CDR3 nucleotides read TGTGCCAGCACCCGACAGGGTGGCACTGAAGCTTTCTTT. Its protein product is CASTRQGGTEAFF.

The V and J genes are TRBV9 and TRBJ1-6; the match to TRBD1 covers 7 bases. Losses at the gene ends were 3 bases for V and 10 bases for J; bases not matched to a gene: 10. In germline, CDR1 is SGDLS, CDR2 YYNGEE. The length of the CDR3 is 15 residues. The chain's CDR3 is CASSGRQGMESPLHF. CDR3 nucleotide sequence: TGTGCCAGCAGCGGAAGACAGGGTATGGAGTCACCCCTCCACTTT.

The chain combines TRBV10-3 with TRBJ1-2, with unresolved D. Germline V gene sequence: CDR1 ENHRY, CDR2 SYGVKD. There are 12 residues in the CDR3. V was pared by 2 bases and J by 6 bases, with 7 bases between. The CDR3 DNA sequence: TGTGCCATCAGTGAGGACACACATGGCTACACCTTC. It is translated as CAISEDTHGYTF.

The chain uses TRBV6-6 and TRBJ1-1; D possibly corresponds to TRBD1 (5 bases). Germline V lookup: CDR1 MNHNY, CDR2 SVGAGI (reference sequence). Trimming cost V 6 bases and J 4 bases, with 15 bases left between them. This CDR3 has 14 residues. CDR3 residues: CASRMGQTVTEAFF. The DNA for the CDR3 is TGTGCCAGCAGGATGGGGCAGACCGTCACTGAAGCTTTCTTT.

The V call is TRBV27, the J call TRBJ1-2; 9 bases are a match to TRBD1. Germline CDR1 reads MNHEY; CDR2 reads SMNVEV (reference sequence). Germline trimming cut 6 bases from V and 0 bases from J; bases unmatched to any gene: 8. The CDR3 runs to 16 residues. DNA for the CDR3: TGTGCCAGCAGCCTTTACGGGACAGGGACTAACTATGGCTACACCTTC. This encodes CASSLYGTGTNYGYTF.

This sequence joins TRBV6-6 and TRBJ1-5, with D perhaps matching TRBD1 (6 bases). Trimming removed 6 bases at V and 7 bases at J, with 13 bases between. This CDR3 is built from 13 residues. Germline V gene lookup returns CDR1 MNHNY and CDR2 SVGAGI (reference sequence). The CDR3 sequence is CASSYTGKQPQHF. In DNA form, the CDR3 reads TGTGCCAGCAGCTATACAGGGAAACAGCCCCAGCATTTT.

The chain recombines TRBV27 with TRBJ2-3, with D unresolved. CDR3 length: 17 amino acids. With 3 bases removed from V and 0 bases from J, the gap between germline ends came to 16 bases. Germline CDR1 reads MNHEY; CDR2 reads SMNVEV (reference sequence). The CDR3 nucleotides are TGTGCCAGCAGTTTTAGGCCGCGGAACCCTAGCACAGATACGCAGTATTTT. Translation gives CASSFRPRNPSTDTQYF.

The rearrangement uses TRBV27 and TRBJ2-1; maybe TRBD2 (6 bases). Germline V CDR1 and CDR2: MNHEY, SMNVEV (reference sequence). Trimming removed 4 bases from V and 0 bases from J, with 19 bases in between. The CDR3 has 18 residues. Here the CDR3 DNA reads TGTGCCAGCAGTTCCCGAGATAGCGGTTCCCACTCCTACAATGAGCAGTTCTTC. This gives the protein CASSSRDSGSHSYNEQFF.

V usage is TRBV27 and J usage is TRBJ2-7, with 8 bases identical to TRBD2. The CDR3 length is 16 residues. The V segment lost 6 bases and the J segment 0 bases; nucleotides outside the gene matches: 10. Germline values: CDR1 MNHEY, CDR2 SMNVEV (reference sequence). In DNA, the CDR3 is TGTGCCAGCAGACCGTATTTAGCGGGGAGCTCCTACGAGCAGTACTTC. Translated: CASRPYLAGSSYEQYF.

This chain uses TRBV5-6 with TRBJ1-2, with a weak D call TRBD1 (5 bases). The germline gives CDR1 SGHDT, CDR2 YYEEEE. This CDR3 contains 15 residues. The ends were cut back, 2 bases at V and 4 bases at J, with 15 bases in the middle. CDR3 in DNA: TGTGCCAGCAGCTTACGGAGGTCGGGGGGCTATGGCTACACCTTC. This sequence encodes CASSLRRSGGYGYTF.

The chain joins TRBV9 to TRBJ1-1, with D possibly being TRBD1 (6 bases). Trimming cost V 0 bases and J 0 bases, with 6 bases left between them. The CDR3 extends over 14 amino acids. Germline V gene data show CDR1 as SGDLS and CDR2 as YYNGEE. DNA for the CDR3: TGTGCCAGCAGCGTAGCAGGGGTGAACACTGAAGCTTTCTTT. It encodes CASSVAGVNTEAFF.

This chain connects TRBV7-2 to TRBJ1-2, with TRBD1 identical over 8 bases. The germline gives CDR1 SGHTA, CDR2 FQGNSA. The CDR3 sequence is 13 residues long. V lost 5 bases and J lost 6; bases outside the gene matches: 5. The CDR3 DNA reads TGTGCCAGCAGCCCCGACAGGGGCCATGGCTACACCTTC. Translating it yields CASSPDRGHGYTF.

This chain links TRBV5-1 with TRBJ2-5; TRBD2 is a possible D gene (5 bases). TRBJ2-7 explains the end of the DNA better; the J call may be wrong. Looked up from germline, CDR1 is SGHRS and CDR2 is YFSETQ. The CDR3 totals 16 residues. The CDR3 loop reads CASSLGLRVSSYEQYF. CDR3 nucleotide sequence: TGCGCCAGCAGCTTGGGGTTGCGGGTGAGCTCCTACGAGCAGTACTTC.

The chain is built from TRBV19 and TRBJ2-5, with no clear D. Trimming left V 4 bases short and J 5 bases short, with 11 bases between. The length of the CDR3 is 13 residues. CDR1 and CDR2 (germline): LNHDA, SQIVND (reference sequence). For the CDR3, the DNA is TGTGCCAGTAGTAATGCCGGTTGGGAGACCCAGTACTTC. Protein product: CASSNAGWETQYF.

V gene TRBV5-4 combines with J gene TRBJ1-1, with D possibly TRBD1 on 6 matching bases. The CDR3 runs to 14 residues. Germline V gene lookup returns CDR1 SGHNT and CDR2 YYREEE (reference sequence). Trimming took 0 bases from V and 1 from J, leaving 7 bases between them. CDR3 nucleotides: TGTGCCAGCAGCTTGGGGACAGCGAACACTGAAGCTTTCTTT. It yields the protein CASSLGTANTEAFF.

The CDR3 protein is CASGAGGYTF. The CDR3 DNA follows: TGTGCCAGCGGGGCCGGTGGCTACACCTTC. The chain couples TRBV6-6 to TRBJ1-2; a weak D match, TRBD1 (5 bases). Germline loops: CDR1 MNHNY, CDR2 SVGAGI (reference sequence). CDR3 length equals 10 residues. V was clipped by 8 bases and J by 7 bases, with 8 bases between them.

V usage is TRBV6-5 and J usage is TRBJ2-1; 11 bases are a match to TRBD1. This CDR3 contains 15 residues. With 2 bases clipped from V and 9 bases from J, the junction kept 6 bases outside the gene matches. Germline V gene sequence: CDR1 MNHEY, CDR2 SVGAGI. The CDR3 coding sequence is TGTGCCAGCAGTTACCCGGGACAGGGGGAACCTGAGCAGTTCTTC. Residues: CASSYPGQGEPEQFF.

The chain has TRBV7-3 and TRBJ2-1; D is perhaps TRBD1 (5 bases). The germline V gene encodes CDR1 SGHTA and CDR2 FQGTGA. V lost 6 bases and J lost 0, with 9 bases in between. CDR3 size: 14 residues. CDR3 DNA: TGTGCCAGCAGGACTGGGGCCTCCTACAATGAGCAGTTCTTC. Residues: CASRTGASYNEQFF.

The DNA of the CDR3 is TGTGCCAGCAGTTTAGTTGGACAGGGACTCTATAATTCACCCCTCCACTTT. Protein: CASSLVGQGLYNSPLHF. The genes are TRBV27 and TRBJ1-6, with 8 positions matching TRBD1. The CDR3 extends over 17 amino acids. The germline CDR1 and CDR2 sequences are MNHEY and SMNVEV (reference sequence). V shed 2 bases and J 3 bases; nucleotides not matched to a gene: 6.